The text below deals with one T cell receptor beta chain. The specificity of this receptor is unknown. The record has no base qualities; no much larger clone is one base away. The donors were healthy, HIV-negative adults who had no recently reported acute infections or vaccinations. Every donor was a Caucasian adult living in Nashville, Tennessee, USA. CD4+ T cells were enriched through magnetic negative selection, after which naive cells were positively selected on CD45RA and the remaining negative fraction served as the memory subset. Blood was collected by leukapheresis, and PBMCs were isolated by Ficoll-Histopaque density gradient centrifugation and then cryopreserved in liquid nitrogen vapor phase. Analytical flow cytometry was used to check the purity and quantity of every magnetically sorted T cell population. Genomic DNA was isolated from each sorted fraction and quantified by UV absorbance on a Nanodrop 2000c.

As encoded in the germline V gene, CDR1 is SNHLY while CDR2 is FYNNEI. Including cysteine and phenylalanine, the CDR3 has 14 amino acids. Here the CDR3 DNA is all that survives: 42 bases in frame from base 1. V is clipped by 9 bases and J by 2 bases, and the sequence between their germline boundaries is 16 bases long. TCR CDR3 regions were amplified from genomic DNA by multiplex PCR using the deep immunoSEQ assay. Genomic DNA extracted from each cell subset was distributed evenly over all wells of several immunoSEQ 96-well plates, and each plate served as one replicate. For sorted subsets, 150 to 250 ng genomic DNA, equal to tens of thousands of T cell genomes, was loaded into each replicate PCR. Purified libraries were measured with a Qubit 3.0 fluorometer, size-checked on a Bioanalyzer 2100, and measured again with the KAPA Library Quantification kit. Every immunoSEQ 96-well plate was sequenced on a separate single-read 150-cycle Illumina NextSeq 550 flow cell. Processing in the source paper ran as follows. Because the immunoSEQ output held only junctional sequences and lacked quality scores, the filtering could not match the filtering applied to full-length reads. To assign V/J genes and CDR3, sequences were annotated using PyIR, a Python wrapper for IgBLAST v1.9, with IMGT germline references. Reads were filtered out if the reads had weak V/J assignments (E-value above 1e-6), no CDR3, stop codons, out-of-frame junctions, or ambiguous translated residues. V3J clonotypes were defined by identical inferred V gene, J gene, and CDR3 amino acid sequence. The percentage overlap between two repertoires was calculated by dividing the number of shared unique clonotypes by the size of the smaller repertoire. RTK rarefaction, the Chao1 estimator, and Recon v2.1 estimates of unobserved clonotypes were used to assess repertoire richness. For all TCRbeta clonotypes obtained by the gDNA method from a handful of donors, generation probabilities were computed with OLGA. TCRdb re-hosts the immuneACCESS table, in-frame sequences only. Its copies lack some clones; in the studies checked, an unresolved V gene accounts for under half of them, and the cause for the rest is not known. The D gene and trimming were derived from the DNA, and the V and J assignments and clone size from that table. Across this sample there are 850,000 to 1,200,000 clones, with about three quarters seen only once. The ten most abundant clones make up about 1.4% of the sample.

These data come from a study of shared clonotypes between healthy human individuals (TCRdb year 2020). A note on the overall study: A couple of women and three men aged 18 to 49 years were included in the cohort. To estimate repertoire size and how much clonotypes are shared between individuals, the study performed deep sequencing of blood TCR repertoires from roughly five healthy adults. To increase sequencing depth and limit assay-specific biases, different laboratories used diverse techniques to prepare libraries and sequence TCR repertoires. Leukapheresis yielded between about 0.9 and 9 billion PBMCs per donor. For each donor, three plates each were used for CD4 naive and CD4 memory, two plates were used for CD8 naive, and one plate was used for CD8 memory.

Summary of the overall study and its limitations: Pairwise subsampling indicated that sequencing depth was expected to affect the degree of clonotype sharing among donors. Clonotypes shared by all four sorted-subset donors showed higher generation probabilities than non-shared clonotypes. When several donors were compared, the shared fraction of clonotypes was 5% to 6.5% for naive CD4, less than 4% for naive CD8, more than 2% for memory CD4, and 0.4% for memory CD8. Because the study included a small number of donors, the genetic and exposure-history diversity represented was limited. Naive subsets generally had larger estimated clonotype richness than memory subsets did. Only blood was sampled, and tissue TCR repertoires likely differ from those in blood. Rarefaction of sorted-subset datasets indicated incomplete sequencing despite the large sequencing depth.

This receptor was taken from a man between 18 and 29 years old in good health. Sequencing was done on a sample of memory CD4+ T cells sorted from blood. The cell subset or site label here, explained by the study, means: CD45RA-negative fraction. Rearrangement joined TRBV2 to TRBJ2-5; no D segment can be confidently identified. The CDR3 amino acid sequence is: CASSLEIKQETQYF. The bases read TGTGCCAGTTCTCTAGAGATTAAACAAGAGACCCAGTACTTC.